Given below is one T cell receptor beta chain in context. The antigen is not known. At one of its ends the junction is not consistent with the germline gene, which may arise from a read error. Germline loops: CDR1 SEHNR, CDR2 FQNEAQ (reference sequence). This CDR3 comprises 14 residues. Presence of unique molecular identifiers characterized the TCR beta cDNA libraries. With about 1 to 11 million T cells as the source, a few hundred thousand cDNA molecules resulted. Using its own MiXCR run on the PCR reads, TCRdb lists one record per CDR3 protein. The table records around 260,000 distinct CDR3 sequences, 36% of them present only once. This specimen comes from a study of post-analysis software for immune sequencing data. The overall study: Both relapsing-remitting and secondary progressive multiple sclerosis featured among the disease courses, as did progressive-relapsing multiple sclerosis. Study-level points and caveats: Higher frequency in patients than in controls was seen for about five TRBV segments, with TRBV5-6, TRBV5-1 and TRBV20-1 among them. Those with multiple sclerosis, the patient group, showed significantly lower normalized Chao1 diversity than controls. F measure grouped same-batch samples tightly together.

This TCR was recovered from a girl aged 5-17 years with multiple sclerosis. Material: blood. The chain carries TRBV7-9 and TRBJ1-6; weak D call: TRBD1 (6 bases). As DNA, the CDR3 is TGTGCCAGCAGCCCAGCAGGGGTTAATTCACTCCTCCACTTT. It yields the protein CASSPAGVNSLLHF.